This T cell receptor (beta chain) was profiled in a study of blood T cell repertoires in COVID-19. There are a few counts of this clone. This table comes from immunoSEQ multiplex PCR, and its TCRdb copy is limited to in-frame clones, with some not included. The table lists around 190,000 clones, 70% to 90% of them singletons. V lost 3 bases to trimming and J lost 8 bases; unmatched junction nucleotides: 15. The CDR3 consists of 17 residues. Looked up from germline, CDR1 is SGHRS and CDR2 is YFSETQ. Study members were between roughly 18 and 89 years old and lived in 24 US regions. The gene calls are TRBV5-1 and TRBJ2-1, with TRBD1 matching over 9 bases. Sequencing input: PBMCs or T cells enriched from blood (not recorded which). The TCR comes from a man in his forties who had recovered from COVID-19. DNA of the CDR3: TGCGCCAGCAGCTCAAAAGGCACGGGACAGGGTAACGATGAGCAGTTCTTC. The encoded protein is CASSSKGTGQGNDEQFF.